This T cell receptor (beta chain) is from a study of cytotoxic CD8 clonotypes in ibrutinib-treated CLL. About the research overall: Partial response was seen in about 24 patients and complete response in 2; after median about six years, about 15 stayed remitted, about 12 progressed.

The assay was immunoSEQ multiplex PCR, and TCRdb's table has in-frame clones only and misses some. The table records 100,000 to 150,000 clones, approximately 85% of them present only once. Germline loops: CDR1 MNHEY, CDR2 SVGAGI. The CDR3 has 13 residues. V was cut by 3 bases and J by 8 bases, with 13 bases left in between. This clone has only one observation. The rearrangement uses TRBV6-5 and TRBJ1-2; TRBD1 might be the D (5 bases). The specimen comprised PBMCs, sampled after 24 months of ibrutinib treatment. The TCR sequence derives from a human donor with chronic lymphocytic leukemia. The CDR3 DNA is TGTGCCAGCAGTTATTTGCTGTGGGACGGCTACACCTTC. Translating gives CASSYLLWDGYTF.